These 23 T cell receptor beta chains came from one sample sequenced in a study of tumor-infiltrating lymphocytes in primary liver carcinoma. cDNA specific to TCR beta was made from approximately 500 ng of total RNA, with a constant-region primer employed for priming. Three nested multiplex PCR rounds of slightly modified ARM-PCR generated TCR beta libraries. PCR rounds one and two used TRBV1-TRBV30 forward primers with a C-beta reverse primer for 9 to 10 cycles each. TCRdb fed the multiplex PCR reads into MiXCR, producing one record per CDR3 protein. The repertoire holds about 310,000 distinct CDR3 sequences, with 45% to 70% as singletons. RNA isolated from unsorted whole blood supplied the blood RNA, with germline DNA also extracted. Sequencing was done on a sample of peripheral blood. Every receptor here comes from a woman aged 25 to 39 with primary liver carcinoma and hepatitis B virus infection.

With respect to this clonotype: A junction boundary mismatches the germline segment, possibly from a read error. This chain connects TRBV29-1 to TRBJ2-2, with TRBD2 identical over 9 bases. Per germline, CDR1 SQVTM and CDR2 ANQGSEA. The CDR3 sequence is 15 residues long. The CDR3: CSVGGFGLATGYLFF. For the CDR3, the DNA is TGCAGTGTTGGAGGCTTCGGACTAGCGACCGGGTACCTGTTTTTT.

The chain uses TRBV11-2 and TRBJ2-1, with 10 bases lining up with TRBD2. The V gene's germline CDR1 is SGHAT and CDR2 FQNNGV. The V gene end was trimmed by 6 bases and the J gene end by 5 bases; junction bases not matched to a gene: 10. There are 16 residues in the CDR3. CDR3 residues: CASRVGLAVMNNEQFF. The CDR3 bases are TGTGCCAGCAGAGTCGGACTAGCGGTAATGAACAATGAGCAGTTCTTC. The complete variable domain, with remaining parts taken from reference TRBV11-2 and TRBJ2-1, reads EAGVAQSPRYKIIEKRQSVAFWCNPISGHATLYWYQQILGQGPKLLIQFQNNGVVDDSQLPKDRFSAERLKGVDSTLKIQPAKLEDSAVYLCASRVGLAVMNNEQFFGPGTRLTVL.

This clonotype was counted ten times or more. This chain joins TRBV6-6 and TRBJ1-1; 8 bases are shared with TRBD1. The ends lost 6 bases at V and 0 bases at J; junction bases unmatched: 6. Germline V gene sequence: CDR1 MNHNY, CDR2 SVGAGI (reference sequence). CDR3 length equals 15 residues. CDR3 amino acids: CASSSWTGMNTEAFF. CDR3 DNA sequence: TGTGCCAGCAGCTCATGGACAGGGATGAACACTGAAGCTTTCTTT.

A note on this clonotype: A much larger clone lies a single base off, so this may be a read error. The chain couples TRBV29-1 to TRBJ1-4; D ambiguous. This CDR3 spans 14 amino acids. Trimming took 8 bases from V and 4 from J, leaving 17 bases between them. Germline values: CDR1 SQVTM, CDR2 ANQGSEA. The DNA for the CDR3 is TGCAGCCCGGCCGTGGCGGAATTTAATGAAAAACTGTTTTTT. It encodes CSPAVAEFNEKLFF.

A remark on this clonotype: One base away lies a much larger clone, so this may be a sequencing read error. The chain combines TRBV12-3 or TRBV12-4 with TRBJ2-1, with 9 bases fitting TRBD2. CDR3 size: 14 residues. For the CDR3, the DNA is TGTCCCAGCTCCTCCCGGGGGCTAGCGGGAGAGCAGTTCTTC. This codes for CPSSSRGLAGEQFF.

This clonotype came up many times. This chain connects TRBV6-5 to TRBJ1-1; 7 bases are a match to TRBD1. Per the germline V gene, CDR1 is MNHEY and CDR2 is SVGAGI. Trimming removed 7 bases from V and 5 bases from J; junction bases left unmatched: 10. The CDR3 is made up of 14 amino acids. The CDR3 DNA sequence: TGTGCCAGCACCCAGCTACAGGGGAAGACTGAAGCTTTCTTT. It translates to CASTQLQGKTEAFF.

The chain combines TRBV5-4 with TRBJ2-1, with 7 bases matching TRBD2. The V and J ends lost 8 bases and 4 bases, in that order; junction bases with no gene match: 15. The CDR3 covers 16 residues. Germline loops: CDR1 SGHNT, CDR2 YYREEE (reference sequence). Here the CDR3 DNA reads TGTGCCAGGAGCCCCCCCGGGGGGACGGATTACAATGAGCAGTTCTTC. As protein: CARSPPGGTDYNEQFF.

The chain has TRBV5-5 and TRBJ2-1; possible D gene TRBD2, 6 bases. The CDR3 covers 13 residues. CDR1 is SGHKS, CDR2 YYEKEE, per germline (reference sequence). Trimming removed 4 bases at V and 8 bases at J, with 13 bases between. The CDR3 coding sequence is TGTGCCAGCAGCGAGGGAGGAGGGGATGAGCAGTTCTTC. This translates into CASSEGGGDEQFF.

As for this clonotype: The junction does not match germline at one end; this may be a read error. The chain carries TRBV7-9 and TRBJ1-1; TRBD1 agrees at 8 bases. CDR1 SEHNR and CDR2 FQNEAQ come from the germline V gene (reference sequence). The length of the CDR3 is 14 residues. The CDR3 here is CASRVDRASTEAIF. CDR3 bases: TGTGCCAGCAGGGTGGACAGGGCGAGCACTGAAGCTATCTTT.

The sample holds many counts of this clonotype. The rearrangement uses TRBV11-1 and TRBJ2-3; 9 bases map to TRBD2. The CDR3 sequence is 19 residues long. V lost 4 bases and J lost 3; bases outside the gene matches: 17. Per germline, CDR1 SGHAT and CDR2 FQDESV (reference sequence). CDR3 sequence (DNA): TGTGCCAGCAGCTATCACCCCCCGGGAGCGGGAGGACGGACAGATACGCAGTATTTT. This sequence encodes CASSYHPPGAGGRTDTQYF.

This clonotype was recorded once. The chain couples TRBV14 to TRBJ1-3; D is uncertain. The length of the CDR3 is 16 residues. The germline V gene encodes CDR1 SGHDN and CDR2 FVKESK. Trimming cost V 3 bases and J 2 bases, with 14 bases left between them. The CDR3 region is CASSQLSEKAGNTIYF. The CDR3 DNA reads TGTGCCAGCAGCCAGTTGAGTGAAAAAGCTGGAAACACCATATATTTT.

The V gene is TRBV13, the J gene TRBJ1-1, with D uncertain. V dropped 7 bases and J dropped 4 bases, with 13 bases sitting between them. The germline V gene encodes CDR1 PRHDT and CDR2 FYEKMQ (reference sequence). The length of the CDR3 is 13 residues. CDR3 loop: CASIISGITEAFF. The DNA of the CDR3 is TGTGCCAGCATCATTAGTGGAATCACTGAAGCTTTCTTT.

This clonotype was picked up a small number of times. The rearrangement joins TRBV7-8 to TRBJ2-1; D is uncertain. CDR1 and CDR2 (germline): SGHVS, FQNEAQ. Trimming stripped 1 base from V and 5 bases from J, with 12 bases between. CDR3 length: 15 residues. CDR3 sequence (DNA): TGTGCCAGCAGCTTAGATCAATTACCAAACAATGAGCAGTTCTTC. This gives the protein CASSLDQLPNNEQFF.

With respect to this clonotype: A read error may be the cause here, since a much bigger clone is one base away. The gene calls are TRBV14 and TRBJ1-5; unclear D gene. This CDR3 contains 12 residues. CDR1 is SGHDN, CDR2 FVKESK, per germline. CDR3 DNA sequence: TGTGCCAACAGCCAAACTAATCAGCCCCAGCATTTT. Protein: CANSQTNQPQHF.

On this clonotype itself: Mismatch with germline at one junction end may stem from a read error. Here the CDR3 reads CASRGNRGNNEQFF. As DNA, the CDR3 is TGTGCAAGCAGGGGGAACAGGGGGAACAATGAGCAGTTCTTC. The chain has TRBV11-1 and TRBJ2-1, with 8 bases that match TRBD1. CDR1 SGHAT and CDR2 FQDESV come from the germline V gene (reference sequence). The CDR3 consists of 14 residues.

This clonotype came up many times. CDR3 bases: TGTGCCAGCAGCTTAGCGGCGGGAGGTGAGAGTCCGTACTTC. It encodes CASSLAAGGESPYF. The chain is built from TRBV13 and TRBJ2-5; 8 nucleotides line up with TRBD2. Unmatched junction bases numbered 11, after V lost 1 base and J lost 13 bases. CDR1 and CDR2 (germline): PRHDT, FYEKMQ (reference sequence). CDR3 length: 14 residues.

The rearrangement links TRBV7-9 to TRBJ1-1; TRBD1 matches 7 bases. Per germline, CDR1 SEHNR and CDR2 FQNEAQ (reference sequence). The junction had 9 bases not matched to a gene; V was cut back by 7 bases and J by 1 base. The CDR3 totals 15 residues. CDR3 in DNA: TGTGCCAGCAACTCTCCGAACAGGGGGAACACTGAAGCTTTCTTT. Translation: CASNSPNRGNTEAFF. The variable domain in full, with the rest retrieved from reference TRBV7-9 and TRBJ1-1, is DTGVSQNPRHKITKRGQNVTFRCDPISEHNRLYWYRQTLGQGPEFLTYFQNEAQLEKSRLLSDRFSAERPKGSFSTLEIQRTEQGDSAMYLCASNSPNRGNTEAFFGQGTRLTVV.

In its sample, this clonotype was seen a few times. This sequence joins TRBV6-2 or TRBV6-3 and TRBJ2-7, with TRBD2 matching 7 bases. Germline loops: CDR1 MNHEY, CDR2 SVGEGT. The J segment lost 3 bases and the V segment lost 10 bases, leaving 9 bases of the junction unmatched. There are 13 residues in the CDR3. CDR3: CAIAGAPSYEQYF. Written as DNA, the CDR3 is TGTGCCATCGCGGGAGCCCCGAGCTACGAGCAGTACTTC.

The genes are TRBV28 and TRBJ2-5, with TRBD1 matching 10 bases. The CDR3 is made up of 16 amino acids. Unmatched junction bases numbered 12, after V lost 5 bases and J lost 6 bases. Germline assignment: CDR1 MDHEN and CDR2 SYDVKM. The CDR3 spells CASSPATGGSVKTQYF. DNA for the CDR3: TGTGCCAGCAGTCCGGCGACAGGGGGCAGTGTCAAGACCCAGTACTTC.

As concerns this clonotype: One end of the junction does not line up with germline, which may come from a read error. This chain joins TRBV29-1 and TRBJ1-1; D is perhaps TRBD1 (6 bases). The germline V gene has CDR1 SQVTM and CDR2 ANQGSEA. The CDR3 sequence is 15 residues long. The CDR3 here is CSVVSLQGLNTEAIF. Here the CDR3 DNA reads TGCAGCGTTGTTAGCTTACAGGGACTGAACACTGAAGCTATCTTT.

The chain couples TRBV7-8 to TRBJ2-1, with TRBD2 matching over 11 bases. V was pared by 2 bases and J by 4 bases, with 4 bases of the junction left unmatched. Germline CDR1 reads SGHVS; CDR2 reads FQNEAQ. This CDR3 has 16 amino acids. In DNA, the CDR3 is TGTGCCAGCAGCTTATCGGGGACTAGCGGTTACAATGAGCAGTTCTTC. It translates to CASSLSGTSGYNEQFF.

Concerning this clonotype: Sequence at one end of the junction differs from germline and may be a read error. The rearrangement links TRBV12-3 or TRBV12-4 to TRBJ1-2, with D uncertain. This CDR3 spans 14 amino acids. The CDR3 reads CASSLDPGRAGYTF. The CDR3 DNA sequence: TGTGCTAGCAGCCTTGACCCGGGGAGGGCTGGCTACACCTTC.

The sample holds one count of this clonotype. The chain couples TRBV19 to TRBJ1-2, with TRBD1 as a possible D gene (5 bases). Germline V gene sequence: CDR1 LNHDA, CDR2 SQIVND (reference sequence). V shed 7 bases and J shed 6 bases, with 18 bases lying between them. This CDR3 comprises 14 residues. The DNA of the CDR3 is TGTGCCAGTACCAATATCGGCACAGGAGATGGCTACACCTTC. Translation gives CASTNIGTGDGYTF.